This is a list of T cell receptor beta chains from one sample in a study of beta chain features in type 1 diabetes. The method was immunoSEQ multiplex PCR; TCRdb's version includes in-frame clones alone and lacks a portion of them. The top ten clones hold 0.035% to 0.04% of a sample with some 640,000 clones, 11% to 15% of them seen once. The sequencing input was naive CD4+ T cells from blood. Source of these receptors: a young man with type 1 diabetes. Each CDR3 is given with its conserved first and last residue. The order of the fields is V gene, D gene, clone size, J gene, CDR3 DNA, CDR3 protein. D genes are given only for firm matches. Rows give clone size only sometimes, using once, few, many, or a class for an expanded clone.

v_gene: TRBV7-2; d_gene: TRBD1; abundance: few; j_gene: TRBJ2-7; CDR3nt: TGTGCCAGCAGCAGACAGGGCTACGAGCAGTACTTC; CDR3aa: CASSRQGYEQYF
v_gene: TRBV30; d_gene: .; abundance: few; j_gene: TRBJ2-1; CDR3nt: TGTGCCTGGAGTAGCGGAGCCTTGAGCTCCTACAATGAGCAGTTCTTC; CDR3aa: CAWSSGALSSYNEQFF
v_gene: TRBV5-6; d_gene: TRBD1; abundance: .; j_gene: TRBJ2-5; CDR3nt: TGTGCCAGCAGCCCCGGGACAGTGAGGGAGACCCAGTACTTC; CDR3aa: CASSPGTVRETQYF
v_gene: TRBV6-5; d_gene: .; abundance: few; j_gene: TRBJ1-5; CDR3nt: TGTGCCAGCAGCCGGTACTCGGAGGGAGGTCAGCCCCAGCATTTT; CDR3aa: CASSRYSEGGQPQHF
v_gene: TRBV20-1; d_gene: .; abundance: few; j_gene: TRBJ2-5; CDR3nt: TGCAGTGCGAGGGGAGGGGGAAACCAGTACTTC; CDR3aa: CSARGGGNQYF
v_gene: TRBV29-1; d_gene: .; abundance: .; j_gene: TRBJ2-1; CDR3nt: TGCAGCGTTTTACAACGGACTCCCGCGAATGAGCAGTTCTTC; CDR3aa: CSVLQRTPANEQFF
v_gene: TRBV30; d_gene: .; abundance: few; j_gene: TRBJ1-4; CDR3nt: TGTGCCTGGAGTTCCGACAACGGTTGGGAAAAACTGTTTTTT; CDR3aa: CAWSSDNGWEKLFF
v_gene: TRBV30; d_gene: .; abundance: .; j_gene: TRBJ1-5; CDR3nt: TGTGCCTGGAGTCTGGGGCTTGGGAATCAGCCCCAGCATTTT; CDR3aa: CAWSLGLGNQPQHF
v_gene: TRBV28; d_gene: .; abundance: .; j_gene: TRBJ2-7; CDR3nt: TGTGCCAGCAGTTCGACAGGTAGCTCCTACGAGCAGTACTTC; CDR3aa: CASSSTGSSYEQYF
v_gene: TRBV13; d_gene: TRBD1; abundance: few; j_gene: TRBJ1-5; CDR3nt: TGTGCCAGCAGCTTAGCTTCCGGGACAGGGCTGGTTCAGCCCCAGCATTTT; CDR3aa: CASSLASGTGLVQPQHF
v_gene: TRBV7-2; d_gene: .; abundance: .; j_gene: TRBJ2-4; CDR3nt: TGTGCCAGCAGCGCCCGAGGGGGGCTGAGCCAAAACATTCAGTACTTC; CDR3aa: CASSARGGLSQNIQYF
v_gene: TRBV11-1; d_gene: .; abundance: once; j_gene: TRBJ2-1; CDR3nt: TGTGCCAGCAGCTTTCGGGCAGGACGGTCCAATGAGCAGTTCTTC; CDR3aa: CASSFRAGRSNEQFF
v_gene: TRBV29-1; d_gene: .; abundance: .; j_gene: TRBJ2-1; CDR3nt: TGCAGCGCCACCCAGGGCAATGAGCAGTTCTTC; CDR3aa: CSATQGNEQFF
v_gene: TRBV10-3; d_gene: .; abundance: few; j_gene: TRBJ2-3; CDR3nt: TGTGCCATCAGCGGACAGAAGGGGTTGGATACGCAGTATTTT; CDR3aa: CAISGQKGLDTQYF
v_gene: TRBV20-1; d_gene: .; abundance: few; j_gene: TRBJ2-5; CDR3nt: TGCAGTGCTAGTCTCGAGGAGACCCAGTACTTC; CDR3aa: CSASLEETQYF
v_gene: TRBV29-1; d_gene: .; abundance: few; j_gene: TRBJ2-2; CDR3nt: TGCAGCGGTAGTGGGGCGGGAACGAACACCGGGGAGCTGTTTTTT; CDR3aa: CSGSGAGTNTGELFF
v_gene: TRBV6-5; d_gene: .; abundance: few; j_gene: TRBJ1-5; CDR3nt: TGTGCCAGCAGTTGGCGCCGGACAGGCAATCAGCCCCAGCATTTT; CDR3aa: CASSWRRTGNQPQHF
v_gene: TRBV7-2; d_gene: .; abundance: few; j_gene: TRBJ1-5; CDR3nt: TGTGCCAGCAGCTTAGCAGGGGCTAGCAATCAGCCCCAGCATTTT; CDR3aa: CASSLAGASNQPQHF
v_gene: TRBV29-1; d_gene: .; abundance: few; j_gene: TRBJ2-4; CDR3nt: TGCAGCGCGGCAGGGACGGACATTCAGTACTTC; CDR3aa: CSAAGTDIQYF
v_gene: TRBV19; d_gene: .; abundance: few; j_gene: TRBJ2-2; CDR3nt: TGTGCCAGTAGTATCAGTAGAACTAGCCACACCGGGGAGCTGTTTTTT; CDR3aa: CASSISRTSHTGELFF
v_gene: TRBV7-2; d_gene: .; abundance: .; j_gene: TRBJ1-1; CDR3nt: TGTGCCAGCAGCTTAGGGGGCCCAAACACTGAAGCTTTCTTT; CDR3aa: CASSLGGPNTEAFF
v_gene: TRBV29-1; d_gene: .; abundance: .; j_gene: TRBJ1-3; CDR3nt: TGCAGCGTTGTCCCCGGGACTGGAAGCACCATATATTTT; CDR3aa: CSVVPGTGSTIYF
v_gene: TRBV10-3; d_gene: TRBD1; abundance: .; j_gene: TRBJ2-3; CDR3nt: TGTGCCATCAGTGATGACAGGGACGCAGATACGCAGTATTTT; CDR3aa: CAISDDRDADTQYF
v_gene: TRBV30; d_gene: .; abundance: .; j_gene: TRBJ2-5; CDR3nt: TGTGCCTGGAGTGATGTCCGTTATCACTTC; CDR3aa: CAWSDVRYHF
v_gene: TRBV10-3; d_gene: .; abundance: .; j_gene: TRBJ2-3; CDR3nt: TGTGCCATCAGGGCCTCTGAGCGGCTGGCAGATACGCAGTATTTT; CDR3aa: CAIRASERLADTQYF
v_gene: TRBV2; d_gene: .; abundance: few; j_gene: TRBJ2-7; CDR3nt: TGTGCCAGCAGTATGGAGGGGTACAGCTACGAGCAGTACTTC; CDR3aa: CASSMEGYSYEQYF
v_gene: TRBV29-1; d_gene: .; abundance: .; j_gene: TRBJ1-1; CDR3nt: TGCAGCGTTATTATTGGGTCCCAAAGGGGTGAAGCTTTCTTT; CDR3aa: CSVIIGSQRGEAFF
v_gene: TRBV7-3; d_gene: TRBD1; abundance: few; j_gene: TRBJ2-1; CDR3nt: TGTGCCAGCAGCTTAAATTCAGGGGGCAATGAGCAGTTCTTC; CDR3aa: CASSLNSGGNEQFF
v_gene: TRBV2; d_gene: .; abundance: .; j_gene: TRBJ1-5; CDR3nt: TGTGCCAGCAGCCGGGTGGGTGGACAGCCCCAGCATTTT; CDR3aa: CASSRVGGQPQHF